Each of the 19 T cell receptor beta chains below was sequenced from the same sample in a study of cytomegalovirus exposure and HLA in healthy donors. This PCR relied on a set of 60 Vbeta primers and 13 Jbeta primers. Sequencing used immunoSEQ multiplex PCR; TCRdb keeps in-frame clones, though not all of them. The table records 74,000 or so clones, approximately 67% of them present only once. The sample comprised PBMCs. These TCRs come from a woman between 25 and 40 years old in good health and CMV-seronegative.

The count of this clone is one. The chain joins TRBV19 to TRBJ1-3; D may be TRBD1 (6 bases). CDR1 and CDR2 (germline): LNHDA, SQIVND (reference sequence). The CDR3 is made up of 17 amino acids. The V and J ends lost 6 bases and 0 bases respectively, with 18 bases between them. The CDR3 DNA sequence: TGTGCCAGTAGGCGTCGGGGGGCATCCAGCTCTGGAAACACCATATATTTT. Translating it yields CASRRRGASSSGNTIYF.

J is TRBJ2-5 and V is TRBV6-1; TRBD1 aligns across 8 bases. This CDR3 is built from 15 residues. Per the germline V gene, CDR1 is MNHNS and CDR2 is SASEGT. Trimming removed 4 bases from V and 1 base from J; junction bases left unmatched: 5. CDR3 DNA: TGTGCCAGCAGTGTCGCCGGGACAGGCCAAGAGACCCAGTACTTC. It specifies CASSVAGTGQETQYF.

This clone was found a few times. V gene TRBV5-1 combines with J gene TRBJ1-1; D remains ambiguous. The CDR3 has 14 residues. Germline V gene data show CDR1 as SGHRS and CDR2 as YFSETQ. CDR3 sequence reads: CKQKTAYEEAEAFF. The CDR3 bases are TGCAAGCAGAAGACGGCATACGAGGAAGCTGAAGCTTTCTTT.

In its sample, this clone was seen a few times. An end of the junction does not agree with germline; a read error may underlie this. The chain is built from TRBV10-3 and TRBJ2-7; TRBD1 aligns across 9 bases. From germline, CDR1 is ENHRY and CDR2 SYGVKD. The CDR3 extends over 13 amino acids. The CDR3 region is CASSAGGQGEQYF. In nucleotides, the CDR3 is TGTGCCAGCAGTGCCGGGGGACAGGGCGAGCAGTACTTC.

J is TRBJ2-2 and V is TRBV19; TRBD1 agrees at 9 bases. The CDR3 consists of 16 residues. Germline lookup yields CDR1 LNHDA and CDR2 SQIVND (reference sequence). V was pared by 5 bases and J by 3 bases, with 7 bases of the junction left unmatched. CDR3 bases: TGTGCCAGTAGTCCCGGGACAGGGAAGTACACCGGGGAGCTGTTTTTT. Its protein is CASSPGTGKYTGELFF.

V is TRBV2 and J is TRBJ1-2; possible D gene TRBD1, 5 bases. This CDR3 has 12 residues. Germline CDR1 and CDR2: SNHLY and FYNNEI. V lost 6 bases, J lost 8 bases, and 13 bases lay in between. The CDR3 spells CASSRRVGGYTF. The CDR3 region has the DNA TGTGCCAGCAGCCGCAGGGTCGGCGGCTACACCTTC.

This chain joins TRBV18 and TRBJ2-1; tentatively, D is TRBD1 (6 bases). Germline V gene sequence: CDR1 KGHSH, CDR2 LQKENI. This CDR3 is 15 amino acids long. V was clipped by 1 base and J by 3 bases, with 10 bases between them. The CDR3: CASSPLGQFYNEQFF. DNA for the CDR3: TGTGCCAGCTCACCACTAGGACAGTTCTACAATGAGCAGTTCTTC.

Only a few counts were recorded for this clone. The genes are TRBV9 and TRBJ1-3; the match to TRBD1 covers 7 bases. J lost 4 bases, V lost 1 base, and 14 bases had no gene match. The germline CDR1 and CDR2 sequences are SGDLS and YYNGEE. This CDR3 has 18 residues. The DNA for the CDR3 is TGTGCCAGCAGCGTATCCCCCCCTGGTCGGACAGGAGGAAACACCATATATTTT. This codes for CASSVSPPGRTGGNTIYF.

The rearrangement links TRBV6-1 to TRBJ2-5, with 12 bases matching TRBD2. The ends lost 7 bases at V and 4 bases at J; junction bases unmatched: 4. The CDR3 is made up of 14 amino acids. Germline V lookup: CDR1 MNHNS, CDR2 SASEGT. The CDR3: CASTTSGGTETQYF. The CDR3 nucleotides are TGTGCCAGCACGACTAGCGGGGGAACAGAGACCCAGTACTTC.

V is TRBV11-3 and J is TRBJ2-1, with 8 nucleotides matching TRBD2. This CDR3 is 14 amino acids long. The J segment lost 7 bases and the V segment lost 1 base, leaving 3 bases of the junction unmatched. Germline lookup yields CDR1 SGHNT and CDR2 YENEEA. DNA of the CDR3: TGTGCCAGCAGCTTAGTGTCTAGCGGGAATGAGCAGTTCTTC. Translated, it gives CASSLVSSGNEQFF.

The CDR3 spells CASNMGQSRYGYTF. The CDR3 nucleotides are TGTGCCAGCAATATGGGACAGTCTCGCTATGGCTACACCTTC. The V and J genes are TRBV2 and TRBJ1-2; 7 bases agree with TRBD1. CDR3 size: 14 residues. V was pared by 7 bases and J by 4 bases, with 9 bases of the junction left unmatched. The V gene's germline CDR1 is SNHLY and CDR2 FYNNEI.

V and J are TRBV6-5 and TRBJ2-3; weak D call: TRBD2 (5 bases). Germline V lookup: CDR1 MNHEY, CDR2 SVGAGI. The CDR3 is made up of 13 amino acids. Trimming removed 4 bases at V and 6 bases at J, with 11 bases between. The CDR3 here is CASSSPRRDTQYF. For the CDR3, the DNA is TGTGCCAGCAGTTCCCCCCGGAGGGATACGCAGTATTTT.

This clone was detected only a few times. This chain joins TRBV5-1 and TRBJ2-7; possibly TRBD1 for D (5 bases). The germline CDR1 and CDR2 sequences are SGHRS and YFSETQ. Trimming left V 2 bases short and J 1 base short, with 7 bases between. This CDR3 is built from 13 residues. CDR3 nucleotides: TGCGCCAGCAGCTTCCAGGGTTCCTACGAGCAGTACTTC. Amino acid sequence: CASSFQGSYEQYF.

This clone was seen only a few times. The V gene is TRBV19, the J gene TRBJ1-6, with D perhaps TRBD1 (6 bases). CDR3 length: 14 residues. Germline CDR1 reads LNHDA; CDR2 reads SQIVND (reference sequence). V was shortened by 6 bases and J by 7 bases, with 13 bases between the two germline ends. CDR3 in DNA: TGTGCCAGTAGCCGGACAGCCGAAAATTCACCCCTCCACTTT. Its translation is CASSRTAENSPLHF. Full variable domain (outside the CDR3, taken from reference TRBV19 and TRBJ1-6): DGGITQSPKYLFRKEGQNVTLSCEQNLNHDAMYWYRQDPGQGLRLIYYSQIVNDFQKGDIAEGYSVSREKKESFPLTVTSAQKNPTAFYLCASSRTAENSPLHFGNGTRLTVT.

The V and J genes are TRBV5-5 and TRBJ2-2, with 11 bases aligning to TRBD1. Germline lookup yields CDR1 SGHKS and CDR2 YYEKEE (reference sequence). V dropped 1 base and J dropped 4; count of bases not matched to a gene: 9. The CDR3 runs to 18 residues. The CDR3 is CASSLHGQGAGITGELFF. CDR3 DNA sequence: TGTGCCAGCAGCTTGCACGGACAGGGGGCTGGTATCACCGGGGAGCTGTTTTTT.

The chain joins TRBV6-6 to TRBJ1-2; 8 bases fit TRBD1. V dropped 4 bases and J dropped 4; count of bases not matched to a gene: 8. This CDR3 comprises 15 residues. Germline lookup yields CDR1 MNHNY and CDR2 SVGAGI (reference sequence). DNA of the CDR3: TGTGCCAGCAGTTTCGGACAGGGAGGGGGCTATGGCTACACCTTC. Translation gives CASSFGQGGGYGYTF.

This sequence joins TRBV9 and TRBJ1-1; D is ambiguous. The CDR3 length is 13 residues. The germline gives CDR1 SGDLS, CDR2 YYNGEE. Trimming removed 0 bases at V and 6 bases at J, with 9 bases between. CDR3 nucleotide sequence: TGTGCCAGCAGCGTAGGCGGTCTTGCTGAAGCTTTCTTT. Its translation is CASSVGGLAEAFF.

The CDR3 sequence: CASRLDEDSPLHF. As DNA, the CDR3 is TGTGCCAGCAGATTGGATGAGGATTCACCCCTCCACTTT. The chain combines TRBV2 with TRBJ1-6; no reliable D call. The germline V gene encodes CDR1 SNHLY and CDR2 FYNNEI. Between the trimmed V and J ends, which lost 6 bases and 8 bases, there was a span of 11 bases. The CDR3 totals 13 residues.

The rearrangement links TRBV7-2 to TRBJ1-2; 7 positions match TRBD1. The length of the CDR3 is 16 residues. Per germline, CDR1 SGHTA and CDR2 FQGNSA. The V segment lost 7 bases and the J segment 0 bases; nucleotides outside the gene matches: 11. The CDR3 DNA sequence: TGTGCCAGCACCCGACAGGGCTTCATTACTAACTATGGCTACACCTTC. Protein sequence: CASTRQGFITNYGYTF.